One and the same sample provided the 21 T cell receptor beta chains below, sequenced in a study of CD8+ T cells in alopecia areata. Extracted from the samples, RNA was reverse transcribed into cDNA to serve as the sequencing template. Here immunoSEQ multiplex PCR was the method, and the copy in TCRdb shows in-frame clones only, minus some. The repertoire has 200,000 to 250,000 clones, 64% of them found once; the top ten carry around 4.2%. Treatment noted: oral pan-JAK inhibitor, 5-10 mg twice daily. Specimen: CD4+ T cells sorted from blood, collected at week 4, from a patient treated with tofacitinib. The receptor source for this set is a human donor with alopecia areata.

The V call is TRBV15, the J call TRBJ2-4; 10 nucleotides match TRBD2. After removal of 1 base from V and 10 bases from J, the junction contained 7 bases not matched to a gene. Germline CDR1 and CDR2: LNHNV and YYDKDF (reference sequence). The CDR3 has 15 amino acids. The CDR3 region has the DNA TGTGCCACCAGCAGAGTGGGATCTAGCGGGGGTATTCAGTACTTC. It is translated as CATSRVGSSGGIQYF. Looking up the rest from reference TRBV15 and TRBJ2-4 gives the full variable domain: DAMVIQNPRYQVTQFGKPVTLSCSQTLNHNVMYWYQQKSSQAPKLLFHYYDKDFNNEADTPDNFQSRRPNTSFCFLDIRSPGLGDTAMYLCATSRVGSSGGIQYFGAGTRLSVL.

The CDR3 region has the DNA TGCGCCAGCAGCCAAGGGCGAGGGTTCGGGACCCAGTACTTC. It is translated as CASSQGRGFGTQYF. J is TRBJ2-5 and V is TRBV4-1; D perhaps matches TRBD2 (5 bases). V lost 1 base, J lost 7 bases, and 13 bases lay in between. Germline V gene sequence: CDR1 MGHRA, CDR2 YSYEKL. This CDR3 region has 14 residues.

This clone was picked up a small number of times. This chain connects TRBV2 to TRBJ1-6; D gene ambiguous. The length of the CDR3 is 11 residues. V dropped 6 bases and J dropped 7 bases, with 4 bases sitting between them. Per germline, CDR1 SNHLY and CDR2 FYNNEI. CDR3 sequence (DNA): TGTGCCAGCAGCACGAATTCACCCCTCCACTTT. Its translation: CASSTNSPLHF.

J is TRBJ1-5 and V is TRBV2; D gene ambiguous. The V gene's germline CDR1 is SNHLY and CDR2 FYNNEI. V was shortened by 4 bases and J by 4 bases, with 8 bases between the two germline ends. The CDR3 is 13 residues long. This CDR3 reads CASSVFQNQPQHF. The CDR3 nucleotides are TGTGCCAGCAGTGTCTTTCAGAATCAGCCCCAGCATTTT. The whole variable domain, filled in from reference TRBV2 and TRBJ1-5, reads EPEVTQTPSHQVTQMGQEVILRCVPISNHLYFYWYRQILGQKVEFLVSFYNNEISEKSEIFDDQFSVERPDGSNFTLKIRSTKLEDSAMYFCASSVFQNQPQHFGDGTRLSIL.

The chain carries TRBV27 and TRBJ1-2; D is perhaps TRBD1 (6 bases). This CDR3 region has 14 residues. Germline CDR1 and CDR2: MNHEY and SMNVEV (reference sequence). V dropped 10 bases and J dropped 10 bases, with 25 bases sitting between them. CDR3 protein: CATSLQGVGWDYTF. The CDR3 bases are TGTGCCACATCGCTACAGGGAGTGGGGTGGGACTACACCTTC.

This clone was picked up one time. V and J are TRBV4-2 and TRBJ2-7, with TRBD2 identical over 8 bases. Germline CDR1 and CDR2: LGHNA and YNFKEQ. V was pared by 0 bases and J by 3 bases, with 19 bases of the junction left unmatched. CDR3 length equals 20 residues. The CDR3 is CASSQDSQRGSEPRRYEQYF. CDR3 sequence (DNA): TGTGCCAGCAGCCAAGATTCCCAGCGGGGGAGCGAACCGAGACGCTACGAGCAGTACTTC.

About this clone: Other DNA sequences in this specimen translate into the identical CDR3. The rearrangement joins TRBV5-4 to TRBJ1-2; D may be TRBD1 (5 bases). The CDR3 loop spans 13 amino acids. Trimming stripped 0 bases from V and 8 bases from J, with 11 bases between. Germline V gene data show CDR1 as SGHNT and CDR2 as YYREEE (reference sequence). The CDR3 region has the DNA TGTGCCAGCAGCTTGGCTGGGGCATTAGGCTACACCTTC. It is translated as CASSLAGALGYTF.

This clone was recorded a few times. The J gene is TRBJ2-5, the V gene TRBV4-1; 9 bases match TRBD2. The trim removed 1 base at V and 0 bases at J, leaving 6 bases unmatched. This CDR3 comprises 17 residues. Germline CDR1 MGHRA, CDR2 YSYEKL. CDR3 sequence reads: CASSQGSGGLHQETQYF. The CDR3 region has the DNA TGCGCCAGCAGCCAAGGTAGCGGGGGCCTACACCAAGAGACCCAGTACTTC.

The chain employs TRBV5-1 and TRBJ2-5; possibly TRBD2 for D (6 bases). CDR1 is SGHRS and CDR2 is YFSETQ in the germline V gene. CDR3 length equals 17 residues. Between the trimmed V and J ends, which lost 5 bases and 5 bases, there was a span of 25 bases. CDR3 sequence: CASRESGGTTRVETQYF. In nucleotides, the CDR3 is TGCGCCAGCAGAGAATCTGGGGGGACGACCAGAGTTGAGACCCAGTACTTC.

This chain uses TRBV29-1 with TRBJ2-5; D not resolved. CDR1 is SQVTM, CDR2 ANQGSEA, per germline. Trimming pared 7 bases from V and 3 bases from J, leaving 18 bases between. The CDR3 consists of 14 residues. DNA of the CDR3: TGCAGCGCCCCTCGGCCCACACCCAAAGAGACCCAGTACTTC. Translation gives CSAPRPTPKETQYF. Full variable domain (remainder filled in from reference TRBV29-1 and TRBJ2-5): SAVISQKPSRDICQRGTSLTIQCQVDSQVTMMFWYRQQPGQSLTLIATANQGSEATYESGFVIDKFPISRPNLTFSTLTVSNMSPEDSSIYLCSAPRPTPKETQYFGPGTRLLVL.

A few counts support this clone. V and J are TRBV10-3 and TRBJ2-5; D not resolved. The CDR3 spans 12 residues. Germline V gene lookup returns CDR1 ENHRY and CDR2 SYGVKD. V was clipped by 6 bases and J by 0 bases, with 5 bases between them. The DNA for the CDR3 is TGTGCCATCAGCGGGTACCAAGAGACCCAGTACTTC. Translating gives CAISGYQETQYF.

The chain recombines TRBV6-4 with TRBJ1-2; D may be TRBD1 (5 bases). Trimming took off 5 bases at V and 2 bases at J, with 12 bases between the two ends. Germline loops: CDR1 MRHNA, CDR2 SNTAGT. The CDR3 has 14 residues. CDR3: CASSPATANYGYTF. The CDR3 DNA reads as TGTGCCAGCAGTCCGGCGACAGCCAACTATGGCTACACCTTC.

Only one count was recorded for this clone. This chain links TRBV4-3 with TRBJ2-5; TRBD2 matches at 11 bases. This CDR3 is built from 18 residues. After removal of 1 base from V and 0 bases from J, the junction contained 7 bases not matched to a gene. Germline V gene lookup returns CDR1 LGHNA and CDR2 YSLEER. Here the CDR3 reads CASSQVFASGGYQETQYF. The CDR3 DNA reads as TGCGCCAGCAGCCAAGTATTCGCTAGCGGGGGGTACCAAGAGACCCAGTACTTC.

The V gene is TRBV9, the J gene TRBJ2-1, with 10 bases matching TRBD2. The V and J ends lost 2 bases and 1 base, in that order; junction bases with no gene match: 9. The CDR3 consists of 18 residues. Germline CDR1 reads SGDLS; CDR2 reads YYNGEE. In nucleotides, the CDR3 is TGTGCCAGCAGCGTCGAGGCTAGCGGGGGAGGGTCCTACAATGAGCAGTTCTTC. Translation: CASSVEASGGGSYNEQFF. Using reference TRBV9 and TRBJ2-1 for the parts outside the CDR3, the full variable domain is DSGVTQTPKHLITATGQRVTLRCSPRSGDLSVYWYQQSLDQGLQFLIQYYNGEERAKGNILERFSAQQFPDLHSELNLSSLELGDSALYFCASSVEASGGGSYNEQFFGPGTRLTVL.

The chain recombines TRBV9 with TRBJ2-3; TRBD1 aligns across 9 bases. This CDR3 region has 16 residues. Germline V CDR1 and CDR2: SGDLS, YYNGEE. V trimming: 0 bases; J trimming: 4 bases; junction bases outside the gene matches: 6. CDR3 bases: TGTGCCAGCAGCGTAGTAGGACAGGGGTTTGCAGATACGCAGTATTTT. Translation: CASSVVGQGFADTQYF.

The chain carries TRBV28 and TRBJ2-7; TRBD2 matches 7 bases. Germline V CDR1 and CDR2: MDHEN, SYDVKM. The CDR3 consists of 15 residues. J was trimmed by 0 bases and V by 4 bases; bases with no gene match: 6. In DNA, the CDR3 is TGTGCCAGCAGTTGGGGGGGAACTCGCTCCTACGAGCAGTACTTC. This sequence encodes CASSWGGTRSYEQYF.

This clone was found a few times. CDR3: CSVERSGGATGELFF. CDR3 nucleotide sequence: TGCAGCGTTGAGCGTAGCGGGGGGGCGACCGGGGAGCTGTTTTTT. This chain joins TRBV29-1 and TRBJ2-2; 11 nucleotides align to TRBD2. CDR3 length equals 15 residues. From germline, CDR1 is SQVTM and CDR2 ANQGSEA. Trimming at V came to 3 bases and at J to 5 bases, leaving 5 bases not matched to a gene.

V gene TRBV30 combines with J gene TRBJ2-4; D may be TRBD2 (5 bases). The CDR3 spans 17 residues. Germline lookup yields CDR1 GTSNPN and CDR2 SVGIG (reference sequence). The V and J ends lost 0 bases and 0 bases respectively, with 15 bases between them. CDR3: CAWSVGVRGIAKNIQYF. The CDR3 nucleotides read TGTGCCTGGAGTGTAGGTGTCAGAGGGATAGCCAAAAACATTCAGTACTTC.

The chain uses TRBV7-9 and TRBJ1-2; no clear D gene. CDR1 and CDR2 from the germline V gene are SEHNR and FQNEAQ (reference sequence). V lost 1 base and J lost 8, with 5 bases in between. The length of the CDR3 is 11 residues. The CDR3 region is CASSLEQGYTF. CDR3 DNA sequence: TGTGCCAGCAGCTTAGAGCAGGGCTACACCTTC.

CDR3 protein: CASSAWDREDYGYTF. The CDR3 DNA reads as TGTGCCAGCAGCGCGTGGGACAGGGAAGACTATGGCTACACCTTC. The chain links TRBV9 to TRBJ1-2; 9 bases align to TRBD1. Germline V gene data show CDR1 as SGDLS and CDR2 as YYNGEE. Trimming removed 3 bases from V and 3 bases from J; junction bases left unmatched: 6. This CDR3 is built from 15 residues.

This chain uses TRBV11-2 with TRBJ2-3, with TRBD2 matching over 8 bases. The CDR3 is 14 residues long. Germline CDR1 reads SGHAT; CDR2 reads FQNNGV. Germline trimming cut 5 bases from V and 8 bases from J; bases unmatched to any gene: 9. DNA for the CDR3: TGTGCCAGCAGCCCGTCCGCGACTAGCGTTACGCAGTATTTT. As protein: CASSPSATSVTQYF.